This record concerns one T cell receptor (beta chain) sequence. The sample originates from a study of CD8+CD57+ T cells in acquired aplastic anemia. Sequencing was done on patients that had shown CD8+CD57+ cell expansion by flow cytometry. V lost 0 bases to trimming and J lost 3 bases, with 13 bases between them. Germline-derived CDR1 and CDR2 are LNHNV and YYDKDF (reference sequence). The CDR3 covers 16 residues. Genomic DNA was employed as the template in profiling TCR beta VDJ and CDR3. Via MiXCR, TCRdb re-called the reads, giving one row per CDR3 protein. The sample lists around 170,000 distinct CDR3 sequences, around half occurring once.

Sequencing was done on a sample of sorted CD4+, CD8+, or CD8+CD57+ T cells (not recorded which) from PBMCs. This chain uses TRBV15 with TRBJ2-3, with D perhaps assigned TRBD1 or TRBD2 (6 bases each). The clonotype originates from a human donor with aplastic anemia. CDR3 protein: CATSRDPGGATDTQYF. Written as DNA, the CDR3 is TGTGCCACCAGCAGAGATCCCGGGGGCGCGACAGATACGCAGTATTTT.